This is a list of T cell receptor beta chains from one sample in a study of cytomegalovirus exposure and HLA in healthy donors. Produced via immunoSEQ multiplex PCR; TCRdb's table is partial and in-frame only. The sample yields approximately 170,000 clones, roughly 80% seen once. The sequenced sample consisted of PBMCs. Every receptor here comes from a male donor in good health and CMV-seronegative. CDR3s include the opening cysteine and the closing phenylalanine or tryptophan. A D gene is named only where the DNA matches it firmly.

J: TRBJ2-7; V: TRBV7-9; D: -; DNA: TGTGCCAGCAGCTTCTTGGGACTCCATCTCGAGCAGTACTTC; CDR3: CASSFLGLHLEQYF
J: TRBJ2-7; V: TRBV2; D: -; DNA: TGTGCCAGCAGTGGTAGGGGGTCGGGCGTCTACGAGCAGTACTTC; CDR3: CASSGRGSGVYEQYF
J: TRBJ1-2; V: TRBV7-9; D: -; DNA: TGTGCCAGCAGCCAGCACCGGGAGTATGGCTACACCTTC; CDR3: CASSQHREYGYTF
J: TRBJ2-5; V: TRBV4-2; D: -; DNA: TGTGCCAGCAGTCAGTCGGTCTCTGTTGGGGGGGAGACCCAGTACTTC; CDR3: CASSQSVSVGGETQYF
J: TRBJ1-3; V: TRBV7-2; D: TRBD1; DNA: TGTGCCAGCAGCACCCGGACAGGGACTGGAAACACCATATATTTT; CDR3: CASSTRTGTGNTIYF
J: TRBJ2-2; V: TRBV15; D: -; DNA: TGTGCCACCAGCCTCCATCAGAGGGCCGGGGAGCTGTTTTTT; CDR3: CATSLHQRAGELFF
J: TRBJ2-2; V: TRBV15; D: TRBD1; DNA: TGTGCCACCAGCAGGGACAGGGGTAACACCGGGGAGCTGTTTTTT; CDR3: CATSRDRGNTGELFF
J: TRBJ2-1; V: TRBV5-4; D: -; DNA: TGTGCCAGCAGCTTGGTCCGCGGAGGCTACAATGAGCAGTTCTTC; CDR3: CASSLVRGGYNEQFF
J: TRBJ2-5; V: TRBV6-6; D: -; DNA: TGTGCCAGCAGTTGGGGCGGCCAAGAGACCCAGTACTTC; CDR3: CASSWGGQETQYF
J: TRBJ1-2; V: TRBV6-5; D: TRBD1; DNA: TGTGCCAGCAGGAGACAGGGCCTAAACTATGGCTACCCCTTC; CDR3: CASRRQGLNYGYPF
J: TRBJ2-7; V: TRBV9; D: TRBD1; DNA: TGTGCCAGCAGCGAAAGGACAGGTCTAAGGAACGAGCAGTACTTC; CDR3: CASSERTGLRNEQYF
J: TRBJ2-1; V: TRBV19; D: TRBD2; DNA: TGTGCCAGTAGTATAGGGACTAGTGGTGAGCAGTTCTTC; CDR3: CASSIGTSGEQFF
J: TRBJ2-5; V: TRBV5-1; D: -; DNA: TGCGCCAGCAGCCCCCCCTCTGGGGGGGCTAACCAAGAGACCCAGTACTTC; CDR3: CASSPPSGGANQETQYF
J: TRBJ2-2; V: TRBV6-1; D: TRBD1; DNA: TGTGCCAGCAGTGAATCGGGACAGGGAATGATCGGGGAGCTGTTTTTT; CDR3: CASSESGQGMIGELFF
J: TRBJ2-3; V: TRBV23-1; D: TRBD1; DNA: TGCGCCAGCAGACCTCCCCCGGGACAGGGCCTCACGGATACGCAGTATTTT; CDR3: CASRPPPGQGLTDTQYF
J: TRBJ2-3; V: TRBV30; D: TRBD2; DNA: TGTGCCTGGAGCTCGGGACTAGCGGGGGGGACGCAGTATTTT; CDR3: CAWSSGLAGGTQYF